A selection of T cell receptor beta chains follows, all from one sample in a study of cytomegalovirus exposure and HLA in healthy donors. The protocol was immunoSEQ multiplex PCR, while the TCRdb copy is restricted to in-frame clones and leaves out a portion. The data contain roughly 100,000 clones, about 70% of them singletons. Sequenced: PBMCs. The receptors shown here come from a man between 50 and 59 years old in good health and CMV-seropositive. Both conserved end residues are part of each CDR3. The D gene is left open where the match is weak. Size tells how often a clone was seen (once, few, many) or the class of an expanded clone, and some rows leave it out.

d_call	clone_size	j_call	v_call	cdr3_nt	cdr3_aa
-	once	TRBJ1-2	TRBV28	TGTGCCAGCAGCCCGAACCTGGCAGCGGGCTATGGCTACACCTTC	CASSPNLAAGYGYTF
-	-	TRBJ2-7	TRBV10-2	TGCGCCAGCAGTGGGCAGGGGTACGAGCAGTACTTC	CASSGQGYEQYF
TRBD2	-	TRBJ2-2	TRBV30	TGTGCCTGGAGTGTAGGGACTACGAACACCGGGGAGCTGTTTTTT	CAWSVGTTNTGELFF
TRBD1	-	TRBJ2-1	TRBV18	TGTGCCAGCTCACCAACGACAGGGTCTAATGAGCAGTTCTTC	CASSPTTGSNEQFF
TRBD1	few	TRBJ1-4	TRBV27	TGTGCCAGCAGTCGATCCTGGACAGGGGGCGAAAAACTGTTTTTT	CASSRSWTGGEKLFF
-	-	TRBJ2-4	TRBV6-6	TGTGCCAGCAGTTCCCAGGGGGGAGTAGCCAAAAACATTCAGTACTTC	CASSSQGGVAKNIQYF
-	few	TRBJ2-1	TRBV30	TGTGCCTGGAGTAGCGAGCGGAGTGCGAAAAAGTTCTTC	CAWSSERSAKKFF
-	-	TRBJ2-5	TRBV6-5	TGTGCCAGCAGTTCCGAACAGGAACAAGAGACCCAGTACTTC	CASSSEQEQETQYF
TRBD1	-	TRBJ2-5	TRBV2	TGTGCCGGAGGACAGGCCGGGACGACCCAGTACTTC	CAGGQAGTTQYF
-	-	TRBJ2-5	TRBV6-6	TGTGCCACCCTGCTGACCGAGGGTTTCCAAGAGACCCAGTACTTC	CATLLTEGFQETQYF
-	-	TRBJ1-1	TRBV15	TGTGCCACCAGCAAACAGGGTAGCACTGAAGCTTTCTTT	CATSKQGSTEAFF
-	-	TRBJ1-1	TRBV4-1	TGCGCCAGCAGCCAAGTGGGGGGGACCACTGAAGCTTTCTTT	CASSQVGGTTEAFF
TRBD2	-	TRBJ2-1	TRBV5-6	TGTGCCAGCAGCTTGTTAAAAGCGGGGGCATACAATGAGCAGTTCTTC	CASSLLKAGAYNEQFF
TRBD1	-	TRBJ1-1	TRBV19	TGTGCCAGTGAATCGGACAGGAAGACTGAAGCTTTCTTT	CASESDRKTEAFF
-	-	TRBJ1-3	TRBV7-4	TGTGCCAGCAGCTTAAACAGGGTTATAGGAAACACCATATATTTT	CASSLNRVIGNTIYF
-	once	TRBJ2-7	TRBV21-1	TGTGCCAGCAGCCCTAAAGCGGGAGGAGCCTACGAGCAGTACTTC	CASSPKAGGAYEQYF
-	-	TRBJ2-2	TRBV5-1	TGCGCCAGCAGCGTACAGGGGGGGCCGGAGGAGCTGTTTTTT	CASSVQGGPEELFF